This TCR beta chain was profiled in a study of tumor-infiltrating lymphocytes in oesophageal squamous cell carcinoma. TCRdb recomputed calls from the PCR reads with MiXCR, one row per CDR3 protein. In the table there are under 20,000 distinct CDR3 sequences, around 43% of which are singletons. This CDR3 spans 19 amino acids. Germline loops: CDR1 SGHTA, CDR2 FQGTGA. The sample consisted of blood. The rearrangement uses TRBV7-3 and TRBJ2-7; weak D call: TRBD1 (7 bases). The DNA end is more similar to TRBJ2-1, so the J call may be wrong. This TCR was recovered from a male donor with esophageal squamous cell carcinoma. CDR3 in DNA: TGTGCCAGCAGCCCGGGACAGATGTGGTCAGGGATGACGGGGGCTGAGCAGTTCTTC. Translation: CASSPGQMWSGMTGAEQFF.